The rows below give T cell receptor beta chains drawn from one sample of a study of shared clonotypes between healthy human individuals. Profiling relied on immunoSEQ multiplex PCR, and the TCRdb table lists in-frame clones only, not all of them. The sample has fewer than 3 million clones, 92% seen once; the top ten hold roughly 0.34%. What was sequenced was naive CD4+ T cells from PBMCs. These receptors all stem from a man aged 18-30 years in good health. Some clones in this sample may be carry-over from other donors' samples. CDR3s include the opening cysteine and the closing phenylalanine or tryptophan. The order of the fields is V gene, clone size, D gene, J gene, CDR3 protein, CDR3 DNA. The D gene is left open where the match is weak. Only part of the rows carry a size: once, few, many, or a class if the clone is expanded.

TRBV28	NA	NA	TRBJ1-4	CASSWPGGTTNEKLFF	TGTGCCAGCAGTTGGCCCGGAGGGACAACTAATGAAAAACTGTTTTTT
TRBV6-6	NA	NA	TRBJ1-5	CASSSQDNQPQHF	TGTGCCAGCAGTTCACAGGATAATCAGCCCCAGCATTTT
TRBV5-1	NA	NA	TRBJ2-3	CASGVGRSTDTQYF	TGCGCCAGCGGGGTAGGCCGTAGCACAGATACGCAGTATTTT
TRBV5-1	once	NA	TRBJ2-3	CASSSQVPADTQYF	TGCGCCAGCAGCTCACAGGTTCCGGCAGATACGCAGTATTTT
TRBV30	NA	NA	TRBJ1-2	CAWVPPVWPGGYTF	TGTGCCTGGGTGCCCCCAGTTTGGCCCGGGGGCTACACCTTC
TRBV7-2	NA	NA	TRBJ2-7	CASSLIGGTPYEQYF	TGTGCCAGCAGCTTAATAGGCGGGACCCCTTACGAGCAGTACTTC
TRBV28	NA	TRBD2	TRBJ2-3	CALGAGTSGTDTQYF	TGTGCTCTAGGGGCCGGGACTAGCGGCACAGATACGCAGTATTTT
TRBV11-2	NA	NA	TRBJ2-5	CASSLDSTGQETQYF	TGTGCCAGCAGCTTAGATTCGACAGGCCAAGAGACCCAGTACTTC
TRBV13	once	NA	TRBJ2-2	CASSLSPGLRTGELFF	TGTGCCAGCAGCCTCAGTCCCGGGCTACGCACCGGGGAGCTGTTTTTT
TRBV4-2	NA	TRBD2	TRBJ2-7	CASTPQRGRGLTYEQYF	TGTGCCAGCACCCCCCAAAGAGGGAGGGGACTGACCTACGAGCAGTACTTC
TRBV5-6	NA	TRBD1	TRBJ1-6	CASSLGGARGARSPLHF	TGTGCCAGCAGCTTGGGAGGGGCCAGGGGGGCCCGTTCACCCCTCCACTTT
TRBV28	NA	NA	TRBJ1-4	CASRGGAGEKLFF	TGTGCCAGCCGTGGGGGGGCGGGTGAAAAACTGTTTTTT
TRBV6-4	NA	NA	TRBJ2-5	CARGGLPESRRGQETQYF	TGTGCCAGGGGGGGACTGCCGGAATCCCGCCGAGGCCAAGAGACCCAGTACTTC
TRBV9	NA	NA	TRBJ2-7	CASSPMTGSYEQYF	TGTGCCAGCAGCCCGATGACAGGTTCCTACGAGCAGTACTTC
TRBV19	NA	NA	TRBJ1-3	CASSIASPKTGNTIYF	TGTGCCAGTAGTATCGCCAGCCCAAAAACTGGAAACACCATATATTTT
TRBV4-1	NA	NA	TRBJ1-1	CASRPSPGGPPEAFF	TGCGCCAGCAGACCTTCTCCGGGGGGCCCCCCTGAAGCTTTCTTT
TRBV7-8	NA	TRBD2	TRBJ2-7	CASSRTGLAGTLEQYF	TGTGCCAGCAGCCGAACAGGGCTAGCGGGCACCCTCGAGCAGTACTTC
TRBV7-3	NA	NA	TRBJ1-3	CASSFDRGNTIYF	TGTGCCAGCAGCTTTGACAGAGGAAACACCATATATTTT
TRBV7-3	NA	NA	TRBJ2-3	CASSLWTTSTDTQYF	TGTGCCAGCAGCCTTTGGACAACTAGCACAGATACGCAGTATTTT
TRBV5-1	NA	NA	TRBJ2-7	CASSLGMADFSSYEQYF	TGCGCCAGCAGCTTGGGTATGGCGGACTTTAGCTCCTACGAGCAGTACTTC
TRBV10-3	NA	NA	TRBJ2-7	CAISVSPGVYYEQYF	TGTGCCATCAGTGTGTCACCAGGGGTTTACTACGAGCAGTACTTC
TRBV13	NA	NA	TRBJ2-1	CASSLDSGTSSYNEQFF	TGTGCCAGCAGCCTCGACTCCGGGACTTCATCCTACAATGAGCAGTTCTTC
TRBV27	NA	TRBD2	TRBJ2-1	CASSFANTGTSGMRSYNEQFF	TGTGCCAGCAGTTTTGCAAACACCGGGACTAGCGGGATGAGGTCCTACAATGAGCAGTTCTTC
TRBV5-1	NA	NA	TRBJ2-3	CASSSTADTQYF	TGCGCCAGCAGCTCGACAGCAGATACGCAGTATTTT
TRBV18	NA	NA	TRBJ2-1	CASSPQAIQSNNEQFF	TGTGCCAGCTCACCACAGGCCATCCAGTCCAACAATGAGCAGTTCTTC
TRBV28	NA	TRBD1	TRBJ1-2	CASSRGGRNYGYTF	TGTGCCAGCAGTCGAGGGGGCCGAAACTATGGCTACACCTTC
TRBV5-5	NA	NA	TRBJ2-1	CASSLIASSYNEQFF	TGTGCCAGCAGCTTGATCGCCAGCTCCTACAATGAGCAGTTCTTC
TRBV4-2	once	NA	TRBJ2-6	CASSLHSGGASLRSGANVLTF	TGTGCCAGCAGCCTCCACTCCGGGGGCGCGTCTTTGCGCTCTGGGGCCAACGTCCTGACTTTC
TRBV25-1	NA	NA	TRBJ1-2	CASSETVGYTF	TGTGCCAGCAGTGAGACAGTAGGCTACACCTTC
TRBV6-5	NA	TRBD1	TRBJ1-1	CASKKGQANTEAFF	TGTGCCAGCAAAAAAGGACAGGCGAACACTGAAGCTTTCTTT
TRBV6-6	NA	NA	TRBJ1-2	CASSYERAGHTF	TGTGCCAGCAGTTACGAACGGGCAGGGCACACCTTC
TRBV28	NA	NA	TRBJ2-7	CASRTTNSAYEQYF	TGTGCCAGCAGGACTACTAATTCAGCTTACGAGCAGTACTTC
TRBV28	NA	NA	TRBJ2-7	CATARDWAYEQYF	TGTGCCACCGCCCGGGACTGGGCCTACGAGCAGTACTTC
TRBV5-4	NA	TRBD2	TRBJ2-5	CASSIGLAGVETQYF	TGTGCCAGCAGCATCGGACTAGCGGGAGTAGAGACCCAGTACTTC
TRBV19	NA	NA	TRBJ1-1	CASSPRTDTEAFF	TGTGCCAGTAGCCCTCGGACAGACACTGAAGCTTTCTTT
TRBV7-2	NA	TRBD2	TRBJ2-3	CASSLAGTSGRRTDTQYF	TGTGCCAGCAGCTTAGCAGGGACTAGCGGGAGAAGGACAGATACGCAGTATTTT
TRBV27	NA	NA	TRBJ2-7	CASSPRDRLSSYEQYF	TGTGCCAGCAGTCCCCGGGACCGCCTGAGCTCCTACGAGCAGTACTTC